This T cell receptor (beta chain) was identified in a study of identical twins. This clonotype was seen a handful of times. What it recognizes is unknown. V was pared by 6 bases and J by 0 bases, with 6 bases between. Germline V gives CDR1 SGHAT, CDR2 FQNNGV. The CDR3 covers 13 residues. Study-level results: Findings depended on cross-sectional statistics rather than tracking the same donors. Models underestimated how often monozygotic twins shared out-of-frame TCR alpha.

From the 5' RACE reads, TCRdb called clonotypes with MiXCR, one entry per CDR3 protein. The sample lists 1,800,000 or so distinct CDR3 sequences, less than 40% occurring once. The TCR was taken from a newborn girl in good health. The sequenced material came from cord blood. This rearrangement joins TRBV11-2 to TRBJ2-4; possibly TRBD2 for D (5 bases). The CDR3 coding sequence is TGTGCCAGCAGGACTATAGCCAAAAACATTCAGTACTTC. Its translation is CASRTIAKNIQYF.